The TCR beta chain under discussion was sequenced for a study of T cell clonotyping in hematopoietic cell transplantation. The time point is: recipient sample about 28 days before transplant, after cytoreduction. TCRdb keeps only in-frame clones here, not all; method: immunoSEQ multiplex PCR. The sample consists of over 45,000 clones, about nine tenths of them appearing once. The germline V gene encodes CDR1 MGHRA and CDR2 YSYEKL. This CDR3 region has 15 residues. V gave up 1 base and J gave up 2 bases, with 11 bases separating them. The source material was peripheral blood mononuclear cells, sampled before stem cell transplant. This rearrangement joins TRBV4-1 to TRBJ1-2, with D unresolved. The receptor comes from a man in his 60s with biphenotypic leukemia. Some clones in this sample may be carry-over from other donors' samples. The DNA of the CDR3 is TGCGCCAGCAGCCAAGGATACAGAGAGAACTATGGCTACACCTTC. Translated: CASSQGYRENYGYTF.